Listed here are 2 T cell receptor beta chains from one sample, sequenced in a study of shared clonotypes between healthy human individuals. Some clones are missing from TCRdb's copy, which holds only in-frame ones; the method was immunoSEQ multiplex PCR. The sample includes fewer than 1.8 million clones, 98% seen only once; the top ten take approximately 0.4%. The specimen sequenced was naive CD4+ T cells sorted from blood. Subset defined: CD45RA+ positively selected. The receptor source for this set is a man between 25 and 39 years old in good health.

V usage is TRBV10-1 and J usage is TRBJ2-2; the match to TRBD2 covers 10 bases. Per germline, CDR1 WNHNN and CDR2 SYGVQD (reference sequence). This CDR3 has 16 residues. Trimming cost V 1 base and J 7 bases; bases outside gene matches: 6. The CDR3 protein is CASSELSGRAIGELFF. DNA of the CDR3: TGCGCCAGCAGTGAGTTAAGCGGGAGGGCCATCGGGGAGCTGTTTTTT.

V and J are TRBV5-4 and TRBJ2-3; 10 bases line up with TRBD2. CDR3 length: 15 amino acids. CDR1 and CDR2 from the germline V gene are SGHNT and YYREEE (reference sequence). The V and J ends lost 3 bases and 7 bases, in that order; junction bases with no gene match: 8. CDR3 region: CASSYNPAGGNTQYF. The CDR3 region has the DNA TGTGCCAGCAGCTATAACCCAGCGGGAGGGAATACGCAGTATTTT.